Given below is one T cell receptor beta chain in context. Antigen unknown. The investigators sampled blood at baseline, at cycle 4 day 1, and at cycle 7 day 1. These data come from a study of OX40 agonist ivuxolimab in advanced cancers. Study as a whole: Ivuxolimab, which patients received intravenously every 2 weeks, was dosed at 0.01 to 10 mg/kg. Age averaged around 54 years (range about 23 to 80), and more than 80% were male. Study observations and caveats: Expanded clones were, on average, more numerous in CD8+ T cells than in CD4+.

Method: immunoSEQ multiplex PCR; TCRdb's copy keeps in-frame clones and lacks some. The sample includes 72,000 or so clones, around nine tenths of them seen just once. This TCR was recovered from an adult with an advanced solid tumor such as melanoma, head and neck, liver or kidney cancer. The sample consisted of CD4+ or CD8+ T cells sorted from blood, taken in a trial of the OX40 agonist ivuxolimab.

CDR3 residues: CASWRQTNTEAFF. As DNA, the CDR3 is TGTGCCAGTTGGAGACAGACGAACACTGAAGCTTTCTTT. The rearrangement joins TRBV6-1 to TRBJ1-1; a weak D match, TRBD1 (5 bases). The CDR3 covers 13 residues. Germline CDR1 MNHNS, CDR2 SASEGT. Trimming removed 9 bases at V and 1 base at J, with 12 bases between.